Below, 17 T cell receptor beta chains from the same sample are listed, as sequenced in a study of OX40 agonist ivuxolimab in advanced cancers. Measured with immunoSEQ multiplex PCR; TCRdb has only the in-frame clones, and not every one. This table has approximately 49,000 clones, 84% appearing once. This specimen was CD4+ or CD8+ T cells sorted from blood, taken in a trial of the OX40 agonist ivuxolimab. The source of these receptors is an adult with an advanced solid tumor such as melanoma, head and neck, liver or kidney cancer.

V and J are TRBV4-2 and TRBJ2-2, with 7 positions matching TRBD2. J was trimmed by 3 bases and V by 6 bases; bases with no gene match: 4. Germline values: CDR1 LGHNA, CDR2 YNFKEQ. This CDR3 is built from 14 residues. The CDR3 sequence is CASRISGYTGELFF. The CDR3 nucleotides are TGTGCCAGCAGAATTAGCGGGTACACCGGGGAGCTGTTTTTT.

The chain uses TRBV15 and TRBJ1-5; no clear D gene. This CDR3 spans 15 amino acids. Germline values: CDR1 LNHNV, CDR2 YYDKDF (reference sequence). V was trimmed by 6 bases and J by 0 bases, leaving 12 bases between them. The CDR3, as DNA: TGTGCCACCAGATCGCCCGAGTATAGCAATCAGCCCCAGCATTTT. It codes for CATRSPEYSNQPQHF.

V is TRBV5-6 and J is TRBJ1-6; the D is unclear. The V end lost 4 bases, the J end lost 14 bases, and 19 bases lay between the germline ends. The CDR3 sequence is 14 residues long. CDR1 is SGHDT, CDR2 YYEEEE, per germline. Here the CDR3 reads CASSPRRTGGSLHF. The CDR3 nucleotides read TGTGCCAGCAGCCCCCGAAGGACCGGAGGGTCCCTCCACTTT.

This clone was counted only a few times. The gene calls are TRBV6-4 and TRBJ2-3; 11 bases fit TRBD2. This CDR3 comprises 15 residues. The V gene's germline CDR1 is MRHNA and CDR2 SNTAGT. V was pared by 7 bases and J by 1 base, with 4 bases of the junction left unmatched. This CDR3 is CASNQGLAGTDTQYF. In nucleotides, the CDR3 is TGTGCCAGCAACCAGGGACTAGCGGGCACAGATACGCAGTATTTT.

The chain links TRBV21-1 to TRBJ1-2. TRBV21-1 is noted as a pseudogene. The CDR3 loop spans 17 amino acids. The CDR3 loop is CASSTPGADGVNYGYTF. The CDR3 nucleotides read TGTGCCAGCAGCACCCCCGGCGCGGACGGAGTTAACTATGGCTACACCTTC.

CDR3 nucleotide sequence: TGTGCCAGCAGTGGCGGGACTAGCATTGAGACCCAGTACTTC. Residues: CASSGGTSIETQYF. The chain couples TRBV2 to TRBJ2-5; 9 bases are shared with TRBD2. This CDR3 is built from 14 residues. The V and J ends lost 4 bases and 5 bases, in that order; junction bases with no gene match: 5. The germline V gene encodes CDR1 SNHLY and CDR2 FYNNEI.

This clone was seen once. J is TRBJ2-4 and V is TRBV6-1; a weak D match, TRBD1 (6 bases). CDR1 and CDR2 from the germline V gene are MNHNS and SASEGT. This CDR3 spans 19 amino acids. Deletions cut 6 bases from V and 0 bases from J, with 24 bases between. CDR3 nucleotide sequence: TGTGCCAGCAGAGAATGGGGACAACCGGTGGGAATAGCCAAAAACATTCAGTACTTC. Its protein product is CASREWGQPVGIAKNIQYF.

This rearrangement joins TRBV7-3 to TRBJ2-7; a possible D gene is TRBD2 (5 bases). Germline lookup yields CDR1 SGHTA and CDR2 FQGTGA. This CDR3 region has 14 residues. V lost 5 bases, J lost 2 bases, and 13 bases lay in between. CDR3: CASSLLGGPYEQYF. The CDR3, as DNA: TGTGCCAGCAGCCTACTAGGCGGTCCCTACGAGCAGTACTTC.

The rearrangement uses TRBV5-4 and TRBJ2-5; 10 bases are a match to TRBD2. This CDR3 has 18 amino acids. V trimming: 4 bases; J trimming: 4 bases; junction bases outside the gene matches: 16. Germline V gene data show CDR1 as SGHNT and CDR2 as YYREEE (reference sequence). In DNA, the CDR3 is TGTGCCAGCAGCGATAGGACTAGCGGTACAACTACGGCAGAGACCCAGTACTTC. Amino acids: CASSDRTSGTTTAETQYF. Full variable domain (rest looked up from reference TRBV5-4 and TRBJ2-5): ETGVTQSPTHLIKTRGQQVTLRCSSQSGHNTVSWYQQALGQGPQFIFQYYREEENGRGNFPPRFSGLQFPNYSSELNVNALELDDSALYLCASSDRTSGTTTAETQYFGPGTRLLVL.

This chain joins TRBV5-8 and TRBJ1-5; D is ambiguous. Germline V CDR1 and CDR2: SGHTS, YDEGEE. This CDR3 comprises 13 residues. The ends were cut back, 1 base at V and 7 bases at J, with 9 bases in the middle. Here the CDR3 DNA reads TGTGCCAGCAGCTTGAACAGCCAGCAGCCCCAGCATTTT. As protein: CASSLNSQQPQHF.

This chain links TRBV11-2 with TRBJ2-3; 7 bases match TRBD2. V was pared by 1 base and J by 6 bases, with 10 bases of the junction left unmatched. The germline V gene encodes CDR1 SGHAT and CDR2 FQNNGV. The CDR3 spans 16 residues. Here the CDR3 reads CASSLGRGGRTDTQYF. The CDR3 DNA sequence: TGTGCCAGCAGCTTAGGGCGGGGAGGGCGAACGGATACGCAGTATTTT.

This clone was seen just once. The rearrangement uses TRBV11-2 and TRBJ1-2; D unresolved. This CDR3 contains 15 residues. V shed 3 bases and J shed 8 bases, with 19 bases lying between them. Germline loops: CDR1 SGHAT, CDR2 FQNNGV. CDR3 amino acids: CASSFAGLGLSGYTF. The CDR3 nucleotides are TGTGCCAGCAGCTTTGCCGGCCTGGGGTTGAGCGGCTACACCTTC.

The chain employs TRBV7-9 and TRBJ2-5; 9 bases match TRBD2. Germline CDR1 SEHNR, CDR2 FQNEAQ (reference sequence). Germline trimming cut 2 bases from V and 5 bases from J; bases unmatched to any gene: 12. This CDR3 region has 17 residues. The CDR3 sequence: CASSLLSGSGSMETQYF. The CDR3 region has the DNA TGTGCCAGCAGCTTACTCTCGGGTAGCGGGAGTATGGAGACCCAGTACTTC.

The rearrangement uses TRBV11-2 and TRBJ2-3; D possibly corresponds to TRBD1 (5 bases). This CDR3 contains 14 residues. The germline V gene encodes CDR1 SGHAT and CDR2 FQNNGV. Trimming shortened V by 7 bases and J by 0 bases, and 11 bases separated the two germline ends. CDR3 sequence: CASTRTQSTDTQYF. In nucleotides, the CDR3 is TGTGCCAGCACCCGGACACAGAGCACAGATACGCAGTATTTT. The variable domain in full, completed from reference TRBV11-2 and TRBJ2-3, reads EAGVAQSPRYKIIEKRQSVAFWCNPISGHATLYWYQQILGQGPKLLIQFQNNGVVDDSQLPKDRFSAERLKGVDSTLKIQPAKLEDSAVYLCASTRTQSTDTQYFGPGTRLTVL.

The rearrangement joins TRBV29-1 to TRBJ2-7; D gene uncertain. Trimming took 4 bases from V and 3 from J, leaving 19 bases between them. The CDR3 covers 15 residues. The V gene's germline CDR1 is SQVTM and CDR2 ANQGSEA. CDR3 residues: CSVGVFTSILYEQYF. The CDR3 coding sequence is TGCAGCGTTGGAGTTTTCACGTCGATCCTCTACGAGCAGTACTTC.

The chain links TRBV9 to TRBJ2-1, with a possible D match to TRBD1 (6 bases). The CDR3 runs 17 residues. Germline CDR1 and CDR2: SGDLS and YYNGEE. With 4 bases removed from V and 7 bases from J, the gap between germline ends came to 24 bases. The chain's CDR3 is CASSLAGETNLHNEQFF. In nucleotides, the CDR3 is TGTGCCAGCAGCCTCGCAGGGGAGACCAACCTTCATAATGAGCAGTTCTTC.

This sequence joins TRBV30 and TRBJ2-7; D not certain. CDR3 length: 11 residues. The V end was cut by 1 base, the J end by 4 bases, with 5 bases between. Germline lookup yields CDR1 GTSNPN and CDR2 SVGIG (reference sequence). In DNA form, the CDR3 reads TGTGCCTGGAGTGGGGTATACGAGCAGTACTTC. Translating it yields CAWSGVYEQYF.